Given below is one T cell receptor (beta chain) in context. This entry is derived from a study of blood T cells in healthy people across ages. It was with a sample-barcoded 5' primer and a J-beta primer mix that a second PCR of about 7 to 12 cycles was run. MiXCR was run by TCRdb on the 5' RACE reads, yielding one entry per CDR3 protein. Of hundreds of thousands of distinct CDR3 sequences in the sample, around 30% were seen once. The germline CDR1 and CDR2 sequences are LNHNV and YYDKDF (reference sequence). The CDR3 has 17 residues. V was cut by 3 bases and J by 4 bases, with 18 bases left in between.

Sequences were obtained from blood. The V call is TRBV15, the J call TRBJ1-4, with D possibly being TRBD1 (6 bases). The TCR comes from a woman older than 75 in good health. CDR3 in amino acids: CATSRAGGGLINEKLFF. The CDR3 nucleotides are TGTGCCACCAGCAGGGCCGGCGGGGGCCTAATTAATGAAAAACTGTTTTTT.